The rows below give T cell receptor beta chains drawn from one sample of a study of CD4 T cells in relation to SARS-CoV-2 and coronaviruses. These receptors' targets are unknown. TCRdb's copy holds only in-frame clones and misses some; the assay was immunoSEQ multiplex PCR. The sample includes about 22,000 clones, around four fifths of them seen just once. The source material was CD4+ T cells from PBMCs, cultured in vitro. The receptors stem from a human donor in good health. The CDR3 runs from the conserved cysteine through the conserved F or W. D genes are given only for firm matches. Size is stated for part of the rows, as once, few or many counts, or as a class when the clone is expanded.

V gene: TRBV2; J gene: TRBJ2-2; clone size: NA; D gene: NA; CDR3 DNA: TGTGCCAGCAGTGATGGGGGGCTAGGTGGGGAGCTGTTTTTT; CDR3 protein: CASSDGGLGGELFF
V gene: TRBV6-5; J gene: TRBJ1-6; clone size: few; D gene: TRBD1; CDR3 DNA: TGTGCCAGCAGTTTGGGACAGGGCGATAATTCACCCCTCCACTTT; CDR3 protein: CASSLGQGDNSPLHF
V gene: TRBV12-3/TRBV12-4; J gene: TRBJ1-4; clone size: NA; D gene: NA; CDR3 DNA: TGTGCCAGCAGGCGGACAGAGGAAAAACTGTTTTTT; CDR3 protein: CASRRTEEKLFF
V gene: TRBV11-1; J gene: TRBJ2-1; clone size: NA; D gene: NA; CDR3 DNA: TGTGCCAGCAGCTTAGGTTCAGGGGCTTACTACAATGAGCAGTTCTTC; CDR3 protein: CASSLGSGAYYNEQFF
V gene: TRBV28; J gene: TRBJ1-2; clone size: NA; D gene: TRBD1; CDR3 DNA: TGTGCCAGCAGCCTACAGGGGTTGGGAGGCTACACCTTC; CDR3 protein: CASSLQGLGGYTF
V gene: TRBV5-8; J gene: TRBJ2-2; clone size: NA; D gene: TRBD1; CDR3 DNA: TGTGCCAGCAGCTCATATTACAGGGGGAACAAAGGCGGGGAGCTGTTTTTT; CDR3 protein: CASSSYYRGNKGGELFF
V gene: TRBV6-1; J gene: TRBJ1-6; clone size: NA; D gene: NA; CDR3 DNA: TGTGCCAGCAGTGAAGTGGCAGACTATTCACCCCTCCACTTT; CDR3 protein: CASSEVADYSPLHF
V gene: TRBV10-3; J gene: TRBJ2-7; clone size: once; D gene: TRBD2; CDR3 DNA: TGTGCCATCAGAAACGGCGGGAGTAACTACGAGCAGTACTTC; CDR3 protein: CAIRNGGSNYEQYF
V gene: TRBV30; J gene: TRBJ1-5; clone size: few; D gene: TRBD1; CDR3 DNA: TGTGCCTGGAGTAACGACAGGGATCAGCCCCAGCATTTT; CDR3 protein: CAWSNDRDQPQHF
V gene: TRBV30; J gene: TRBJ1-2; clone size: NA; D gene: NA; CDR3 DNA: TGTGCCTGGAGCCCCTTAAGGGCGTGGGTGCGTGGCTACACCTTC; CDR3 protein: CAWSPLRAWVRGYTF
V gene: TRBV7-3; J gene: TRBJ2-1; clone size: NA; D gene: TRBD2; CDR3 DNA: TGTGCCAGCAGCCGTAGCGGGAGCTCCTACAATGAGCAGTTCTTC; CDR3 protein: CASSRSGSSYNEQFF
V gene: TRBV5-8; J gene: TRBJ2-7; clone size: NA; D gene: TRBD1; CDR3 DNA: TGTGCCAGCAGCTTCGCAGGGGGCTCCTACGAGCAGTACTTC; CDR3 protein: CASSFAGGSYEQYF
V gene: TRBV7-3; J gene: TRBJ1-3; clone size: NA; D gene: TRBD1; CDR3 DNA: TGTGCCAGCAGCCCGACGACAGGGGCTGGAAACACCATATATTTT; CDR3 protein: CASSPTTGAGNTIYF
V gene: TRBV5-1; J gene: TRBJ2-1; clone size: NA; D gene: NA; CDR3 DNA: TGCGCCAGCAGCACCGGGACACCAGGGGATGGGCAGTTCTTC; CDR3 protein: CASSTGTPGDGQFF
V gene: TRBV2; J gene: TRBJ2-5; clone size: NA; D gene: NA; CDR3 DNA: TGTGCCAGCAGGGGCCAAGAGACCCAGTACTTC; CDR3 protein: CASRGQETQYF
V gene: TRBV23-1; J gene: TRBJ1-2; clone size: NA; D gene: NA; CDR3 DNA: TGCGCCAGCAGTCAACCACCCGGTGGGGTTCACTATGGCTACACCTTC; CDR3 protein: CASSQPPGGVHYGYTF
V gene: TRBV6-5; J gene: TRBJ2-7; clone size: few; D gene: NA; CDR3 DNA: TGTGCCAGCAGCCAAGGGGGCTCCTACGAGCAGTACTTC; CDR3 protein: CASSQGGSYEQYF
V gene: TRBV19; J gene: TRBJ2-1; clone size: NA; D gene: NA; CDR3 DNA: TGTGCCAGTAGTATAGTGGTGACGGCGAATGAGCAGTTCTTC; CDR3 protein: CASSIVVTANEQFF
V gene: TRBV2; J gene: TRBJ2-2; clone size: NA; D gene: NA; CDR3 DNA: TGTGCCAGCAGTCCAGGGGATGCCGGGGAGCTGTTTTTT; CDR3 protein: CASSPGDAGELFF
V gene: TRBV10-3; J gene: TRBJ1-5; clone size: NA; D gene: NA; CDR3 DNA: TGTGCCACCGAGGACAGTTATAGCAATCAGCCCCAGCATTTT; CDR3 protein: CATEDSYSNQPQHF
V gene: TRBV18; J gene: TRBJ2-1; clone size: NA; D gene: NA; CDR3 DNA: TGTGCCAGCTCAGCTGGAGGAGATGAGCAGTTCTTC; CDR3 protein: CASSAGGDEQFF
V gene: TRBV3-1/TRBV3-2; J gene: TRBJ2-7; clone size: NA; D gene: TRBD2; CDR3 DNA: TGTGCCAGCAGCCAACAGGGACTATCCTACGAGCAGTACTTC; CDR3 protein: CASSQQGLSYEQYF
V gene: TRBV28; J gene: TRBJ2-5; clone size: once; D gene: NA; CDR3 DNA: TGTGCCAGCAGTTCCACCGTAGAGACCCAGTACTTC; CDR3 protein: CASSSTVETQYF
V gene: TRBV5-6; J gene: TRBJ2-1; clone size: few; D gene: TRBD2; CDR3 DNA: TGTGCCAGCAGCTTGAAAGCGGGAAGCTACAATGAGCAGTTCTTC; CDR3 protein: CASSLKAGSYNEQFF
V gene: TRBV24-1; J gene: TRBJ2-7; clone size: NA; D gene: NA; CDR3 DNA: TGTGCCACCAGTGATCCTAATTTAGAGGAGCAGTACTTC; CDR3 protein: CATSDPNLEEQYF
V gene: TRBV11-3; J gene: TRBJ2-2; clone size: NA; D gene: TRBD1; CDR3 DNA: TGTGCCAGCAGCTTAGGGTCGTGGGACAGGGACACCGGGGAGCTGTTTTTT; CDR3 protein: CASSLGSWDRDTGELFF
V gene: TRBV6-6; J gene: TRBJ2-6; clone size: NA; D gene: NA; CDR3 DNA: TGTGCCAGCCACGCATCTGGCTCTGGGGCCAACGTCCTGACTTTC; CDR3 protein: CASHASGSGANVLTF
V gene: TRBV20-1; J gene: TRBJ1-2; clone size: few; D gene: NA; CDR3 DNA: TGCAGTGCTCAGCGGCATGGCTACACCTTC; CDR3 protein: CSAQRHGYTF
V gene: TRBV6-5; J gene: TRBJ2-1; clone size: NA; D gene: TRBD2; CDR3 DNA: TGTGCCAGCAGTTACTCGGAGCCGGGACTAAACGGTGAGCAGTTCTTC; CDR3 protein: CASSYSEPGLNGEQFF
V gene: TRBV10-3; J gene: TRBJ2-3; clone size: NA; D gene: TRBD1; CDR3 DNA: TGTGCCATCAGCCCCGGGACAGGGATCGATACGCAGTATTTT; CDR3 protein: CAISPGTGIDTQYF
V gene: TRBV3-1/TRBV3-2; J gene: TRBJ2-3; clone size: NA; D gene: NA; CDR3 DNA: TGTGCCAGCAGCATCGATCCAGATACGCAGTATTTT; CDR3 protein: CASSIDPDTQYF
V gene: TRBV12-5; J gene: TRBJ2-1; clone size: NA; D gene: TRBD2; CDR3 DNA: TGTGCTAGTGGTAAGGGACTAGCGGAAGACAATGAGCAGTTCTTC; CDR3 protein: CASGKGLAEDNEQFF
V gene: TRBV6-5; J gene: TRBJ1-3; clone size: NA; D gene: NA; CDR3 DNA: TGTGCCAGCCGACCCTGGGGTTCCGGAAACACCATATATTTT; CDR3 protein: CASRPWGSGNTIYF
V gene: TRBV6-2/TRBV6-3; J gene: TRBJ2-7; clone size: few; D gene: TRBD2; CDR3 DNA: TGTGCCAGCAGTTACGTTGGGACTAGCGGGAGGTACGAGCAGTACTTC; CDR3 protein: CASSYVGTSGRYEQYF
V gene: TRBV9; J gene: TRBJ1-2; clone size: NA; D gene: NA; CDR3 DNA: TGTGCCAGCAGCTCGATGGCCCCAGCCTATGGCTACACCTTC; CDR3 protein: CASSSMAPAYGYTF